These 14 T cell receptor beta chains share one sample of origin, sequenced in a study of vaccination effects on CD4 cells after COVID-19. The antigens of these receptors remain unknown. Here immunoSEQ multiplex PCR was the method, and the copy in TCRdb shows in-frame clones only, minus some. The sample consists of roughly 13,000 clones, around 72% of them appearing once. Antigen-specific CD4+ T cells were expanded with viral peptide pools in the ViraFEST assay before sequencing. The culture ran for approximately 10 days, and then CD4+ T cells were isolated. The participants, recipients of two vaccine doses, got either BNT162b2 or mRNA-1273. The starting material was CD4+ T cells from PBMCs cultured with SARS-CoV-2 spike peptides, obtained after COVID-19 vaccination. These receptors all stem from a human donor who received a COVID-19 vaccine.

This chain connects TRBV5-1 to TRBJ2-7; a weak D match, TRBD1 (6 bases). The germline V and J ends were trimmed by 4 bases and 0 bases, with 17 bases remaining between them. This CDR3 is 16 amino acids long. From germline, CDR1 is SGHRS and CDR2 YFSETQ. The CDR3 spells CASSPLDSLSSYEQYF. The CDR3 coding sequence is TGCGCCAGCAGCCCCTTGGACAGCCTCAGCTCCTACGAGCAGTACTTC.

The chain links TRBV5-1 to TRBJ1-1, with TRBD1 matching 10 bases. Germline V gene lookup returns CDR1 SGHRS and CDR2 YFSETQ. V dropped 4 bases and J dropped 5; count of bases not matched to a gene: 8. The CDR3 runs 15 residues. This CDR3 reads CASSSQDRGRTEAFF. The CDR3 DNA is TGCGCCAGCAGCAGTCAGGACAGGGGGAGGACTGAAGCTTTCTTT.

The rearrangement links TRBV6-5 to TRBJ2-2; D gene unclear. CDR3 length: 12 residues. Germline-derived CDR1 and CDR2 are MNHEY and SVGAGI. The V end was cut by 7 bases, the J end by 4 bases, with 7 bases between. CDR3 sequence: CASKRSTGELFF. The CDR3 bases are TGTGCCAGCAAGAGGTCCACCGGGGAGCTGTTTTTT.

The J gene is TRBJ2-1, the V gene TRBV10-3, with 11 bases fitting TRBD2. The CDR3 runs to 15 residues. Germline assignment: CDR1 ENHRY and CDR2 SYGVKD. The V and J ends lost 9 bases and 5 bases, in that order; junction bases with no gene match: 9. The DNA of the CDR3 is TGTGCCATAAGAATAGCGGGAGGGCCTAACAATGAGCAGTTCTTC. Its translation is CAIRIAGGPNNEQFF.

The CDR3 bases are TGTGCCAGCAGCCAACCCCCGGGCGGGGTGGCCAATGAGCAGTTCTTC. This encodes CASSQPPGGVANEQFF. V usage is TRBV5-4 and J usage is TRBJ2-1; the D gene is possibly TRBD2 (6 bases). Germline assignment: CDR1 SGHNT and CDR2 YYREEE (reference sequence). Trimming cost V 4 bases and J 6 bases, with 20 bases left between them. The CDR3 runs 16 residues.

This clone qualifies as medium-sized. The V and J genes are TRBV6-2 or TRBV6-3 and TRBJ1-2; no reliable D call. The CDR3 extends over 15 amino acids. Germline-derived CDR1 and CDR2 are MNHEY and SVGEGT. V lost 2 bases and J lost 6, with 16 bases in between. The CDR3 spells CASSYKAGSLDGYTF. CDR3 coding DNA: TGTGCCAGCAGTTACAAAGCAGGCTCGCTGGATGGCTACACCTTC.

J is TRBJ2-7 and V is TRBV11-2; weak D call: TRBD1 (6 bases). The CDR3 is 16 amino acids. Trimming removed 2 bases from V and 1 base from J, with 15 bases in between. Germline V gives CDR1 SGHAT, CDR2 FQNNGV. The CDR3 spells CASSLTGQGTSYEQYF. In nucleotides, the CDR3 is TGTGCCAGCAGCTTAACGGGGCAGGGGACATCCTACGAGCAGTACTTC.

This rearrangement joins TRBV7-2 to TRBJ1-6; 7 bases agree with TRBD1. Per germline, CDR1 SGHTA and CDR2 FQGNSA. V trimming: 1 base; J trimming: 6 bases; junction bases outside the gene matches: 3. The CDR3 spans 15 residues. This CDR3 is CASSLGQGGNSPLHF. The CDR3 DNA reads as TGTGCCAGCAGCTTAGGCCAGGGGGGTAATTCACCCCTCCACTTT. Using reference TRBV7-2 and TRBJ1-6 for the parts outside the CDR3, the full variable domain is GAGVSQSPSNKVTEKGKDVELRCDPISGHTALYWYRQSLGQGLEFLIYFQGNSAPDKSGLPSDRFSAERTGGSVSTLTIQRTQQEDSAVYLCASSLGQGGNSPLHFGNGTRLTVT.

V gene TRBV29-1 combines with J gene TRBJ2-7; D is perhaps TRBD1 (6 bases). In germline, CDR1 is SQVTM, CDR2 ANQGSEA. The length of the CDR3 is 12 residues. The V and J ends lost 7 bases and 5 bases respectively, with 15 bases between them. The CDR3 protein is CSANRDTHEQYF. As DNA, the CDR3 is TGCAGCGCCAACCGGGACACCCACGAGCAGTACTTC.

The rearrangement uses TRBV4-1 and TRBJ1-6; possible D gene TRBD1, 5 bases. V gave up 0 bases and J gave up 1 base, with 10 bases separating them. Germline V CDR1 and CDR2: MGHRA, YSYEKL. The CDR3 runs 17 residues. This chain's CDR3 is CASSQEGRQSYNSPLHF. The CDR3 coding sequence is TGCGCCAGCAGCCAAGAGGGGAGACAGTCCTATAATTCACCCCTCCACTTT.

This chain connects TRBV29-1 to TRBJ2-1; 7 bases fit TRBD2. Germline CDR1 is SQVTM and CDR2 is ANQGSEA. CDR3 length: 14 amino acids. After removal of 4 bases from V and 2 bases from J, the junction contained 5 bases not matched to a gene. CDR3 protein: CSVGESGTYNEQFF. CDR3 coding DNA: TGCAGCGTTGGGGAGAGCGGGACCTACAATGAGCAGTTCTTC.

In this sample, this clone turned up a few times. This chain's CDR3 is CASSVDLRPHEQYF. CDR3 DNA sequence: TGTGCCAGCAGCGTAGATCTCCGTCCTCACGAGCAGTACTTC. The chain couples TRBV9 to TRBJ2-7; D gene ambiguous. The CDR3 has 14 amino acids. Germline assignment: CDR1 SGDLS and CDR2 YYNGEE. V lost 0 bases and J 5 bases, leaving 12 bases between the germline ends.

The V and J genes are TRBV10-1 and TRBJ1-2; TRBD1 matches at 10 bases. This CDR3 region has 17 residues. With V trimmed by 3 bases and J by 6 bases, 13 bases remained unmatched. The germline V gene encodes CDR1 WNHNN and CDR2 SYGVQD (reference sequence). CDR3 amino acids: CASSEPGQGFSWDGYTF. In DNA, the CDR3 is TGCGCCAGCAGTGAACCGGGACAGGGGTTTTCTTGGGATGGCTACACCTTC.

The chain carries TRBV3-1 (or the pseudogene TRBV3-2) and TRBJ1-5; a possible D gene is TRBD1 (6 bases). Germline CDR1 LGHDT, CDR2 YNNKEL (reference sequence). The ends were cut back, 1 base at V and 6 bases at J, with 10 bases in the middle. The CDR3 has 14 amino acids. In DNA form, the CDR3 reads TGTGCCAGCAGCCAAGGGGGGCAAGGTCAGCCCCAGCATTTT. Its protein is CASSQGGQGQPQHF.